What follows are 12 T cell receptor beta chains derived from one specimen sequenced in a study of blood T cell repertoires in COVID-19. The method was immunoSEQ multiplex PCR; TCRdb's version includes in-frame clones alone and lacks a portion of them. The sample contains approximately 230,000 clones, 86% of which appear only once. Specimen: PBMCs or T cells enriched from blood (not recorded which). The origin of the receptors is a man aged 40-49 years who had recovered from COVID-19.

The chain employs TRBV12-5 and TRBJ2-3; TRBD2 matches 13 bases. Per germline, CDR1 LGHNT and CDR2 FRNRAP. This CDR3 region has 17 residues. V lost 4 bases to trimming and J lost 4 bases; unmatched junction nucleotides: 8. The CDR3 loop reads CASGSEGLAGVADTQYF. CDR3 in DNA: TGTGCTAGTGGTTCGGAAGGACTAGCGGGAGTGGCAGATACGCAGTATTTT.

As regards this clone: A single base separates this from a much larger clone, so it may be a read error. This CDR3 reads CASSLDRDYGYTF. CDR3 DNA: TGTGCCAGCAGCTTAGACAGGGACTATGGCTACACCTTC. The V call is TRBV7-8, the J call TRBJ1-2, with D perhaps matching TRBD1 (6 bases). There are 13 residues in the CDR3. Germline CDR1 SGHVS, CDR2 FQNEAQ. V gave up 1 base and J gave up 3 bases, with 6 bases separating them. Complete variable domain (other parts from reference TRBV7-8 and TRBJ1-2): GAGVSQSPRYKVAKRGQDVALRCDPISGHVSLFWYQQALGQGPEFLTYFQNEAQLDKSGLPSDRFFAERPEGSVSTLKIQRTQQEDSAVYLCASSLDRDYGYTFGSGTRLTVV.

This clone has only one observation. The rearrangement joins TRBV19 to TRBJ2-3; 7 positions match TRBD2. This CDR3 spans 14 amino acids. The V gene's germline CDR1 is LNHDA and CDR2 SQIVND (reference sequence). Trimming at V came to 7 bases and at J to 2 bases, leaving 6 bases not matched to a gene. DNA of the CDR3: TGTGCCAGTAAGCCCGCGGGGGACACAGATACGCAGTATTTT. Protein product: CASKPAGDTDTQYF.

The chain is built from TRBV15 and TRBJ2-3; D call uncertain. V was pared by 1 base and J by 5 bases, with 19 bases between. The CDR3 spans 17 residues. Germline CDR1 LNHNV, CDR2 YYDKDF (reference sequence). Here the CDR3 DNA reads TGTGCCACCAGCAGAGGACCGAGAGGCGAGCTTTTAGATACGCAGTATTTT. This translates into CATSRGPRGELLDTQYF.

The genes are TRBV27 and TRBJ2-7, with 10 bases identical to TRBD1. Germline CDR1 and CDR2: MNHEY and SMNVEV (reference sequence). The junction had 12 bases not matched to a gene; V was cut back by 5 bases and J by 2 bases. The CDR3 is made up of 17 amino acids. For the CDR3, the DNA is TGTGCCAGCAGTCCAAGCCCCGACAGGGGGCGCACCTACGAGCAGTACTTC. It translates to CASSPSPDRGRTYEQYF.

The chain recombines TRBV5-5 with TRBJ1-2; 7 bases agree with TRBD1. The ends lost 3 bases at V and 8 bases at J; junction bases unmatched: 7. Germline-derived CDR1 and CDR2 are SGHKS and YYEKEE (reference sequence). The length of the CDR3 is 13 residues. This CDR3 reads CASSSTGAGGYTF. Written as DNA, the CDR3 is TGTGCCAGCAGCTCTACAGGGGCGGGGGGCTACACCTTC.

A single count supports this clone. This CDR3 is CASSLWTSVGGGTDTQYF. The CDR3 DNA is TGTGCCAGCAGTTTATGGACTAGCGTAGGCGGGGGCACAGATACGCAGTATTTT. The chain joins TRBV27 to TRBJ2-3, with 9 bases identical to TRBD2. Germline lookup yields CDR1 MNHEY and CDR2 SMNVEV (reference sequence). The junction had 9 bases not matched to a gene; V was cut back by 1 base and J by 1 base. The CDR3 is 18 residues long.

V gene TRBV5-1 combines with J gene TRBJ1-2; D is perhaps TRBD1 (6 bases). Deletions cut 4 bases from V and 1 base from J, with 17 bases between. The CDR3 is made up of 16 amino acids. CDR1 is SGHRS, CDR2 YFSETQ, per germline. The CDR3 nucleotides read TGCGCCAGCAGCACGGAAGGGGGTGGGCGTAACTATGGCTACACCTTC. Its translation is CASSTEGGGRNYGYTF. Looking up the rest from reference TRBV5-1 and TRBJ1-2 gives the full variable domain: KAGVTQTPRYLIKTRGQQVTLSCSPISGHRSVSWYQQTPGQGLQFLFEYFSETQRNKGNFPGRFSGRQFSNSRSEMNVSTLELGDSALYLCASSTEGGGRNYGYTFGSGTRLTVV.

In its sample, this clone was seen once. V usage is TRBV9 and J usage is TRBJ2-5; 9 bases fit TRBD2. This CDR3 comprises 16 residues. V lost 0 bases to trimming and J lost 1 base; unmatched junction nucleotides: 4. Germline CDR1 and CDR2: SGDLS and YYNGEE. In DNA form, the CDR3 reads TGTGCCAGCAGCGTAGAGGCGGGGGGGATCCAAGAGACCCAGTACTTC. As protein: CASSVEAGGIQETQYF. The full variable domain, its missing parts supplied by reference TRBV9 and TRBJ2-5, is DSGVTQTPKHLITATGQRVTLRCSPRSGDLSVYWYQQSLDQGLQFLIQYYNGEERAKGNILERFSAQQFPDLHSELNLSSLELGDSALYFCASSVEAGGIQETQYFGPGTRLLVL.

This chain connects TRBV25-1 to TRBJ2-1, with 10 bases aligning to TRBD2. CDR1 is MGHDK and CDR2 is SYGVNS in the germline V gene. With V trimmed by 3 bases and J by 0 bases, 2 bases remained unmatched. The CDR3 length is 16 residues. This CDR3 is CASSDIAGGSYNEQFF. The CDR3, as DNA: TGTGCCAGCAGTGACATAGCGGGAGGCTCCTACAATGAGCAGTTCTTC.

The V gene is TRBV28, the J gene TRBJ2-7; TRBD1 matches at 11 bases. CDR1 is MDHEN and CDR2 is SYDVKM in the germline V gene. This CDR3 has 14 amino acids. J gave up 2 bases and V 11 bases, and 8 bases lay outside the gene matches. The CDR3 reads CAGQGTGGAYEQYF. CDR3 nucleotide sequence: TGTGCCGGTCAAGGGACAGGGGGTGCCTACGAGCAGTACTTC.

Note on this clone: A junction end diverges from the germline sequence, so it may reflect a read error. This sequence joins TRBV30 and TRBJ1-2; 7 bases map to TRBD1. There are 13 residues in the CDR3. The germline gives CDR1 GTSNPN, CDR2 SVGIG (reference sequence). The CDR3 here is CASRQGLNYGHTF. CDR3 sequence (DNA): TGTGCCTCACGACAGGGCCTTAACTATGGCCACACCTTC.